A single sample gave rise to the 20 T cell receptor beta chains below, sequenced in a study of control samples from healthy donors and cancer patients. The data were produced by immunoSEQ multiplex PCR, yet TCRdb's version contains in-frame clones alone and is incomplete. The sample consists of 35,000 to 40,000 clones, about four fifths of them appearing once. The material sequenced was PBMCs. These receptors all stem from a woman aged 55-75 years with lung cancer.

The genes are TRBV6-6 and TRBJ1-2, with TRBD1 matching over 7 bases. Per the germline V gene, CDR1 is MNHNY and CDR2 is SVGAGI (reference sequence). This CDR3 has 13 residues. V lost 6 bases and J lost 4; bases outside the gene matches: 5. The CDR3 spells CASRTGSGYGYTF. CDR3 coding DNA: TGTGCCAGCAGGACAGGGTCTGGCTATGGCTACACCTTC.

The count of this clone is one. This chain links TRBV30 with TRBJ1-5; a possible D gene is TRBD1 (5 bases). CDR3 length: 13 amino acids. Trimming stripped 1 base from V and 6 bases from J, with 10 bases between. CDR1 is GTSNPN and CDR2 is SVGIG in the germline V gene (reference sequence). The CDR3 region has the DNA TGTGCCTGGAGTGAGAGGGGCAGTCAGCCCCAGCATTTT. It yields the protein CAWSERGSQPQHF.

This chain uses TRBV2 with TRBJ1-6; D not certain. CDR3 length: 14 amino acids. CDR1 and CDR2 (germline): SNHLY, FYNNEI. V was shortened by 2 bases and J by 10 bases, with 12 bases between the two germline ends. The CDR3 nucleotides are TGTGCCAGCAGTGAATCGGGTGCGGGCTCACCCCTCCACTTT. Amino acids: CASSESGAGSPLHF.

V is TRBV12-5 and J is TRBJ2-1; D gene uncertain. Germline lookup yields CDR1 LGHNT and CDR2 FRNRAP. Deletions cut 3 bases from V and 5 bases from J, with 5 bases between. The CDR3 consists of 12 residues. This CDR3 is CASGLVDNEQFF. The CDR3 region has the DNA TGTGCTAGTGGTTTAGTAGACAATGAGCAGTTCTTC.

This sequence joins TRBV7-9 and TRBJ2-1; 9 bases match TRBD1. Per germline, CDR1 SEHNR and CDR2 FQNEAQ (reference sequence). V gave up 6 bases and J gave up 4 bases; unmatched junction bases: 10. The CDR3 has 16 residues. This chain's CDR3 is CASSSLRQGVYNEQFF. CDR3 bases: TGTGCCAGCAGTTCCCTCCGACAGGGGGTTTACAATGAGCAGTTCTTC.

There are a few counts of this clone. The chain couples TRBV7-9 to TRBJ1-5; tentative D call: TRBD1 (5 bases). Germline values: CDR1 SEHNR, CDR2 FQNEAQ (reference sequence). The CDR3 has 13 amino acids. Trimming left V 5 bases short and J 7 bases short, with 12 bases between. The CDR3 protein is CASSAGPIQPQHF. Here the CDR3 DNA reads TGTGCCAGCAGCGCGGGACCGATCCAGCCCCAGCATTTT.

The genes are TRBV7-9 and TRBJ1-1, with D unresolved. From germline, CDR1 is SEHNR and CDR2 FQNEAQ (reference sequence). Trimming removed 8 bases from V and 2 bases from J, with 9 bases in between. The length of the CDR3 is 12 residues. The CDR3 nucleotides read TGTGCCAGCGGCGAAGATAACACTGAAGCTTTCTTT. This sequence encodes CASGEDNTEAFF.

This sequence joins TRBV6-1 and TRBJ2-1; D is ambiguous. V was trimmed by 1 base and J by 16 bases, leaving 14 bases between them. The CDR3 consists of 12 residues. CDR1 and CDR2 from the germline V gene are MNHNS and SASEGT. CDR3 residues: CASSEDLTPEFF. The CDR3 DNA reads TGTGCCAGCAGTGAAGATTTGACACCAGAATTCTTC.

Only a few counts were recorded for this clone. The chain uses TRBV10-3 and TRBJ2-7, with D tentatively TRBD1 or TRBD2 (5 bases each). V was cut by 6 bases and J by 4 bases, with 19 bases left in between. This CDR3 is built from 15 residues. Germline CDR1 is ENHRY and CDR2 is SYGVKD. The CDR3 coding sequence is TGTGCCATCAGCAACGGGACGGAGCGTAGGTACGAGCAGTACTTC. Amino acids: CAISNGTERRYEQYF.

This chain's CDR3 is CASSLGEGGTYEQYF. CDR3 coding DNA: TGTGCCAGCAGCCTAGGGGAGGGGGGGACCTACGAGCAGTACTTC. This chain links TRBV4-2 with TRBJ2-7; maybe TRBD2 (7 bases). V lost 4 bases to trimming and J lost 2 bases, with 15 bases between them. The CDR3 spans 15 residues. Germline V CDR1 and CDR2: LGHNA, YNFKEQ.

This chain uses TRBV7-2 with TRBJ1-6; D is ambiguous. CDR3 length equals 11 residues. V gave up 2 bases and J gave up 17 bases, with 10 bases separating them. The germline gives CDR1 SGHTA, CDR2 FQGNSA. DNA of the CDR3: TGTGCCAGCAGCTTAACGGCGGCGATCCACTTT. This sequence encodes CASSLTAAIHF.

The V gene is TRBV27, the J gene TRBJ1-5; possibly TRBD1 for D (5 bases). V gave up 2 bases and J gave up 7 bases, with 18 bases separating them. CDR1 is MNHEY, CDR2 SMNVEV, per germline (reference sequence). This CDR3 contains 16 residues. The CDR3 DNA sequence: TGTGCCAGCAGTTTACGATGGGGTGGGGGGAGGCAGCCCCAGCATTTT. Translation: CASSLRWGGGRQPQHF.

The chain uses TRBV7-8 and TRBJ2-1, with D possibly TRBD1 on 5 matching bases. Trimming removed 1 base from V and 6 bases from J, with 13 bases in between. This CDR3 comprises 15 residues. Germline loops: CDR1 SGHVS, CDR2 FQNEAQ. This chain's CDR3 is CASSLGAGIPNEQFF. Written as DNA, the CDR3 is TGTGCCAGCAGCTTAGGGGCAGGGATCCCCAATGAGCAGTTCTTC.

V usage is TRBV6-6 and J usage is TRBJ1-2; TRBD1 might be the D (5 bases). This CDR3 contains 14 residues. Trimming left V 6 bases short and J 8 bases short, with 19 bases between. Per germline, CDR1 MNHNY and CDR2 SVGAGI (reference sequence). Written as DNA, the CDR3 is TGTGCCAGCAGACCCCAGGGCCTTGATCCGGGCTACACCTTC. Its protein is CASRPQGLDPGYTF.

V usage is TRBV9 and J usage is TRBJ2-2, with D uncertain. Germline loops: CDR1 SGDLS, CDR2 YYNGEE. CDR3 length equals 15 residues. V lost 3 bases and J lost 1, with 10 bases in between. The CDR3 reads CASSAPSGNTGELFF. In DNA form, the CDR3 reads TGTGCCAGCAGCGCCCCCTCGGGGAACACCGGGGAGCTGTTTTTT. Together with reference TRBV9 and TRBJ2-2, the CDR3 gives the full variable domain: DSGVTQTPKHLITATGQRVTLRCSPRSGDLSVYWYQQSLDQGLQFLIQYYNGEERAKGNILERFSAQQFPDLHSELNLSSLELGDSALYFCASSAPSGNTGELFFGEGSRLTVL.

This clone was found once. DNA for the CDR3: TGTGCCAGCAGCTTCGACTATGGGGGCGGCGAGCAGTACTTC. It specifies CASSFDYGGGEQYF. This rearrangement joins TRBV5-4 to TRBJ2-7, with D possibly being TRBD1 (6 bases). CDR1 and CDR2 (germline): SGHNT, YYREEE (reference sequence). The CDR3 covers 14 residues. Trimming left V 2 bases short and J 6 bases short, with 15 bases between.

This clone was detected a few times. This chain uses TRBV15 with TRBJ2-2, with D possibly matching TRBD1 (5 bases). The CDR3 contains 16 residues. Trimming cost V 1 base and J 4 bases, with 13 bases left between them. Per the germline V gene, CDR1 is LNHNV and CDR2 is YYDKDF (reference sequence). CDR3 DNA: TGTGCCACCAGCAGAGCGGCAGGGCCTTCCACCGGGGAGCTGTTTTTT. This encodes CATSRAAGPSTGELFF.

This clone was observed a handful of times. The chain is built from TRBV7-3 and TRBJ2-7; D is undetermined. Trimming stripped 2 bases from V and 3 bases from J, with 14 bases between. Germline loops: CDR1 SGHTA, CDR2 FQGTGA. The CDR3 loop spans 15 amino acids. In DNA, the CDR3 is TGTGCCAGCAGCTTAGATTCTAAGGGTAACTACGAGCAGTACTTC. Amino acid sequence: CASSLDSKGNYEQYF.

The chain joins TRBV25-1 to TRBJ2-7; D not certain. Trimming stripped 4 bases from V and 0 bases from J, with 22 bases between. This CDR3 contains 18 residues. Germline V gene data show CDR1 as MGHDK and CDR2 as SYGVNS. The CDR3 DNA sequence: TGTGCCAGCAGTGCTCCAATACTCGACGAGAACCACTCCTACGAGCAGTACTTC. This sequence encodes CASSAPILDENHSYEQYF.

The chain has TRBV21-1 and TRBJ2-7; TRBD2 is the table's D call, not checked against the DNA. TRBV21-1 is a pseudogene. The CDR3 has 15 amino acids. The DNA of the CDR3 is TGTGCCAGCAGCAGCGGGGGAGGGGACTCCCCCGAGCAGTACTTC. The encoded protein is CASSSGGGDSPEQYF.